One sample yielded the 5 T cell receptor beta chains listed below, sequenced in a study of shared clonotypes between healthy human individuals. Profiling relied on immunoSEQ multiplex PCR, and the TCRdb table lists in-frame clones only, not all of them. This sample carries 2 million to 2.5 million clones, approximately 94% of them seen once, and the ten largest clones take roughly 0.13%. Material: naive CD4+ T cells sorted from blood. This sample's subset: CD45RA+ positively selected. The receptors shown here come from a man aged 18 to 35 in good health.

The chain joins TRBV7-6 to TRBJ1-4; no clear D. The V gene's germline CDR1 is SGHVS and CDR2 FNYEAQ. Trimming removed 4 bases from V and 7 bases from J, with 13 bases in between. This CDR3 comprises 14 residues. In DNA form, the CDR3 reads TGTGCCAGCAGCTCCCTATCCGGGATTGAAAAACTGTTTTTT. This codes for CASSSLSGIEKLFF.

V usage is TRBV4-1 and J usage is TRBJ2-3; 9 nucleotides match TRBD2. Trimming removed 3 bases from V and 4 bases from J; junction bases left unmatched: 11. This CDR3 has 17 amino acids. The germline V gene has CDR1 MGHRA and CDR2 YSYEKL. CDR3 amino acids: CASSQGRASGVADTQYF. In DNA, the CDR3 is TGCGCCAGCAGCCAGGGCAGGGCTAGCGGGGTGGCAGATACGCAGTATTTT.

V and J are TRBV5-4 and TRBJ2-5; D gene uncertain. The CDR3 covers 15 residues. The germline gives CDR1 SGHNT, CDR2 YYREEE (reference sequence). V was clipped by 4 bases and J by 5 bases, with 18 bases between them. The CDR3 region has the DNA TGTGCCAGCAGCCCTCCGGACGGTCCCTGGGAGACCCAGTACTTC. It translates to CASSPPDGPWETQYF.

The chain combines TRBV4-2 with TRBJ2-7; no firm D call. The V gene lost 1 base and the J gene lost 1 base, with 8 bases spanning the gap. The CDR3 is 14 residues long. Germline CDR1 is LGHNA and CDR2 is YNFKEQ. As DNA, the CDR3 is TGTGCCAGCAGCCAAGGAGTCGGGTCCTACGAGCAGTACTTC. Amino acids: CASSQGVGSYEQYF.

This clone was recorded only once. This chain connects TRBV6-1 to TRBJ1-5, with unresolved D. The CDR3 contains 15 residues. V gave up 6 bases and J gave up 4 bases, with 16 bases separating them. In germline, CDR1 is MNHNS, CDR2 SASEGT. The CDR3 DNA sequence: TGTGCCAGCAGGGGGTACTGGACGGAGAATCAGCCCCAGCATTTT. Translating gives CASRGYWTENQPQHF.